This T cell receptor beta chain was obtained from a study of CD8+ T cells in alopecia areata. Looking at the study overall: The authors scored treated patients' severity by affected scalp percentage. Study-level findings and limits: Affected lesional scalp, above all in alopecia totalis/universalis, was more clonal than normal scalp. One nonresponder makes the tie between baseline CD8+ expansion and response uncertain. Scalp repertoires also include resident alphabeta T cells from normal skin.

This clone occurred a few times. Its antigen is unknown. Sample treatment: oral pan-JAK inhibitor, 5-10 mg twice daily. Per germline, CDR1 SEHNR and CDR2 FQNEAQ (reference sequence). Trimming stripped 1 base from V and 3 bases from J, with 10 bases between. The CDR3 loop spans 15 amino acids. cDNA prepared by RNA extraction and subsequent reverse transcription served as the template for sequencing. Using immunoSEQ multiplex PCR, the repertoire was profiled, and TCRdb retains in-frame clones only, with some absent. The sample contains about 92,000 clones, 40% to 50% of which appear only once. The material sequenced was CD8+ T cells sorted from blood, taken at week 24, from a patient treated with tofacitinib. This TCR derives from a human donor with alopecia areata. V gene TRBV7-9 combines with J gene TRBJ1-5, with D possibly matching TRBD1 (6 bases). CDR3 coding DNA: TGTGCCAGCAGCTTAGGGAGGGACACCAATCAGCCCCAGCATTTT. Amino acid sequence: CASSLGRDTNQPQHF.